This T cell receptor beta chain was obtained from a study of T cell responses to AZD1222 COVID-19 vaccine. CDR1 and CDR2 from the germline V gene are LGHNA and YSLEER. Deletions cut 1 base from V and 8 bases from J, with 20 bases between. This CDR3 region has 16 residues. Data came from immunoSEQ multiplex PCR; TCRdb stores just in-frame clones and leaves some out. Of about 100,000 clones listed, approximately 88% are singletons. Overall study results and limits: Clonal diversity may have been underestimated, and the donors were mostly white British, with more females than males. Spike-specific TCR breadth and depth went up after people got two AZD1222 doses. Unmutated variant regions are reportedly the target of nearly half of TCRs that are spike-specific.

In the case of this clone: Its antigen is not known.

The origin of this receptor is an adult in good health. V is TRBV4-3 and J is TRBJ2-5, with a possible D match to TRBD2 (6 bases). This specimen consisted of peripheral blood, obtained on day 0 of AZD1222 vaccination. The CDR3 loop is CASSQGGDSQSYTQYF. The CDR3 DNA sequence: TGCGCCAGCAGCCAAGGTGGGGACTCACAGAGCTATACCCAGTACTTC.